These 10 T cell receptor beta chains were all obtained from the same sample, sequenced in a study of blood T cells in healthy people across ages (dated by TCRdb to 2013 to 2016). Receptor amplification or capture employed 5' RACE. The sequencer listed for this sample is Illumina HiSeq 2500. The second PCR ran for about 6 to 12 cycles and used a J-beta primer mix along with a sample-barcoded 5' primer. The raw public data were reprocessed by TCRdb itself: fastp quality trimming at Q25, MiXCR clonotype calling, in-frame beta chains only. Rows are combined by CDR3 protein, so each entry shows the most common genes and DNA. For this sample there are 1.5 million or so distinct CDR3 sequences; roughly two fifths appear just once. Less than 5% of the sample is taken by the ten largest. Specimen: blood. The receptors derive from a young woman in good health.

In its sample, this clonotype was seen a few times. The J gene is TRBJ1-1, the V gene TRBV20-1; D uncertain. V gave up 3 bases and J gave up 0 bases, with 8 bases separating them. Germline V gives CDR1 DFQATT, CDR2 SNEGSKA (reference sequence). This CDR3 contains 13 residues. As DNA, the CDR3 is TGCAGTGCTAGCCAGACTGTGAACACTGAAGCTTTCTTT. It codes for CSASQTVNTEAFF.

This rearrangement joins TRBV7-2 to TRBJ1-5; D gene unclear. This CDR3 is 14 amino acids long. Trimming cost V 3 bases and J 4 bases, with 10 bases left between them. Germline V gives CDR1 SGHTA, CDR2 FQGNSA. CDR3 amino acids: CASSFDSGNQPQHF. Written as DNA, the CDR3 is TGTGCCAGCAGCTTTGATTCGGGGAATCAGCCCCAGCATTTT.

This chain connects TRBV29-1 to TRBJ1-1, with 7 bases lining up with TRBD1. J lost 4 bases, V lost 6 bases, and 8 bases had no gene match. The CDR3 covers 13 residues. The germline V gene encodes CDR1 SQVTM and CDR2 ANQGSEA. Here the CDR3 DNA reads TGCAGCGTGACAGGGTCGGTGAGCACTGAAGCTTTCTTT. This codes for CSVTGSVSTEAFF.

About this clonotype itself: The junction differs from germline at one of its ends, possibly a read error. The CDR3, as DNA: TGTGCCAGCAGCGAAGGACCCCCCACTGAAGCTTTCTTT. Its translation: CASSEGPPTEAFF. The chain carries TRBV2 and TRBJ1-1, with D hard to call. The CDR3 totals 13 residues. CDR1 is SNHLY, CDR2 FYNNEI, per germline.

The chain recombines TRBV20-1 with TRBJ2-7; D is unclear. The germline V gene encodes CDR1 DFQATT and CDR2 SNEGSKA (reference sequence). The length of the CDR3 is 12 residues. The germline V and J ends were trimmed by 1 base and 2 bases, with 6 bases remaining between them. This chain's CDR3 is CSARGATYEQYF. The CDR3 nucleotides read TGCAGTGCTAGAGGGGCTACCTACGAGCAGTACTTC.

This clonotype was observed many times. CDR3 protein: CSVPEEGYTF. In nucleotides, the CDR3 is TGCAGCGTGCCAGAGGAAGGCTACACCTTC. V gene TRBV29-1 combines with J gene TRBJ1-2; D not resolved. Germline V gene sequence: CDR1 SQVTM, CDR2 ANQGSEA. V lost 6 bases and J 8 bases, leaving 10 bases between the germline ends. The CDR3 consists of 10 residues.

The chain couples TRBV4-1 to TRBJ1-2; D is possibly TRBD1 (6 bases). CDR1 and CDR2 (germline): MGHRA, YSYEKL. CDR3 length: 14 amino acids. Trimming cost V 5 bases and J 8 bases, with 18 bases left between them. The CDR3, as DNA: TGCGCCAGCAGCTCCGGGGAGGGGGTAGGCGGCTACACCTTC. It specifies CASSSGEGVGGYTF.

V and J are TRBV4-1 and TRBJ2-5; TRBD2 matches at 8 bases. The CDR3 consists of 15 residues. The germline CDR1 and CDR2 sequences are MGHRA and YSYEKL. After removal of 5 bases from V and 5 bases from J, the junction contained 10 bases not matched to a gene. The CDR3 bases are TGCGCCAGCAGCGGAGGGGTAGCGGGGTTTGAGACCCAGTACTTC. Translating gives CASSGGVAGFETQYF.

The V call is TRBV11-2, the J call TRBJ2-1, with D tentatively TRBD2 (6 bases). The germline V gene has CDR1 SGHAT and CDR2 FQNNGV. Trimming stripped 5 bases from V and 0 bases from J, with 14 bases between. The CDR3 runs 16 residues. The chain's CDR3 is CASSRASGDSYNEQFF. The CDR3, as DNA: TGTGCCAGCAGCAGAGCCTCGGGGGACTCCTACAATGAGCAGTTCTTC.

The rearrangement uses TRBV7-2 and TRBJ2-7, with D perhaps matching TRBD2 (5 bases). From germline, CDR1 is SGHTA and CDR2 FQGNSA. The CDR3 extends over 12 amino acids. V lost 1 base and J lost 7, with 8 bases in between. CDR3 coding DNA: TGTGCCAGCAGCTTAGACGGGATGGAGCAGTACTTC. This translates into CASSLDGMEQYF.